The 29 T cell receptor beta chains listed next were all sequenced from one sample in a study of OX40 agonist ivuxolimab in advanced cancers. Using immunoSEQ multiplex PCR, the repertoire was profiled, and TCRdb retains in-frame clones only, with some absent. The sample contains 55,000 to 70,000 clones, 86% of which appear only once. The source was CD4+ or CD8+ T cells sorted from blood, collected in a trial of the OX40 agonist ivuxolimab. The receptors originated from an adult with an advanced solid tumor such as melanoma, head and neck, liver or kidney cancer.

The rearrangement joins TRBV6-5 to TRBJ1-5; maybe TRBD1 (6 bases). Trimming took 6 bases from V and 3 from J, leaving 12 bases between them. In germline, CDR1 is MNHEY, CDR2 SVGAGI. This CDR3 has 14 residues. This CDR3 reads CASSPRDINQPQHF. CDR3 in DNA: TGTGCCAGCAGCCCCCGGGACATCAATCAGCCCCAGCATTTT.

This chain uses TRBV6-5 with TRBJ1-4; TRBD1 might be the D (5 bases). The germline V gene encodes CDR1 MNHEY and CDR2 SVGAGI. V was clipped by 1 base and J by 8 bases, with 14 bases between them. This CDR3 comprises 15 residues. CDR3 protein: CASSYFGTGSEKLFF. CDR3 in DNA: TGTGCCAGCAGTTACTTTGGGACTGGGAGCGAAAAACTGTTTTTT.

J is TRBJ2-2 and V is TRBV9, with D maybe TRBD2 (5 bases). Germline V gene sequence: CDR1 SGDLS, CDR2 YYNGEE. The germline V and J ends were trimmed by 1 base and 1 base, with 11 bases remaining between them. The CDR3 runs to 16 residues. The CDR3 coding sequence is TGTGCCAGCAGCGTAAAAGCGGATATGAACACCGGGGAGCTGTTTTTT. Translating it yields CASSVKADMNTGELFF.

The CDR3 DNA is TGTGCCAGCAGGCGTATAACAGGGATTACTGAAGCTTTCTTT. Translation: CASRRITGITEAFF. The chain combines TRBV6-5 with TRBJ1-1; the D gene is possibly TRBD1 (6 bases). CDR3 length: 14 residues. V was shortened by 6 bases and J by 5 bases, with 16 bases between the two germline ends. Germline CDR1 is MNHEY and CDR2 is SVGAGI.

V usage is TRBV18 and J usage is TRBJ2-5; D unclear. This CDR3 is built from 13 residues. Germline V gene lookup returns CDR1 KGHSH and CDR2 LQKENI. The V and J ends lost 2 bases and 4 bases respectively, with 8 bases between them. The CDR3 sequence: CASSPDHRETQYF. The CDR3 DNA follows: TGTGCCAGCTCACCAGACCATAGAGAGACCCAGTACTTC.

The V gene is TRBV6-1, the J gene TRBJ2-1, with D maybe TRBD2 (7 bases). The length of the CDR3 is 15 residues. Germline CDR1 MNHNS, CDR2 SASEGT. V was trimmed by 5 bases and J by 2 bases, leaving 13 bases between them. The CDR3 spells CASSSQGGTYNEQFF. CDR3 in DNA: TGTGCCAGCAGTTCACAGGGAGGGACCTACAATGAGCAGTTCTTC.

CDR3 sequence reads: CATSRGGSNYGYTF. CDR3 sequence (DNA): TGTGCCACCAGCAGGGGAGGCTCTAACTATGGCTACACCTTC. This chain links TRBV15 with TRBJ1-2; D is unclear. CDR3 length equals 14 residues. Germline V gene data show CDR1 as LNHNV and CDR2 as YYDKDF (reference sequence). The V end lost 3 bases, the J end lost 0 bases, and 8 bases lay between the germline ends.

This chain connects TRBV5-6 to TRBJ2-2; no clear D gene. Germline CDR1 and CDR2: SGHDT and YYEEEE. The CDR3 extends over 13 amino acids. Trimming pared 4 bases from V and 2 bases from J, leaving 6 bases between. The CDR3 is CASSVINTGELFF. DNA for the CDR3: TGTGCCAGCAGCGTTATCAACACCGGGGAGCTGTTTTTT.

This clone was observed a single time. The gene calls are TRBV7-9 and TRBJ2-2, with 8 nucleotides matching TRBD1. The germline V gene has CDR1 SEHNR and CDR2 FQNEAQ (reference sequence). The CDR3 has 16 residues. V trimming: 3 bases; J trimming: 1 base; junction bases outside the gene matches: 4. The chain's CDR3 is CASSFPGTGNTGELFF. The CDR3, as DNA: TGTGCCAGCAGCTTCCCAGGGACAGGGAACACCGGGGAGCTGTTTTTT.

CDR3 bases: TGTGCCAGCAGCTTGGGGAGCGGGAGGGCCAATGAGCAGTTCTTC. Protein sequence: CASSLGSGRANEQFF. The chain is built from TRBV11-3 and TRBJ2-1, with 10 bases matching TRBD2. The germline gives CDR1 SGHNT, CDR2 YENEEA. The CDR3 has 15 residues. With V trimmed by 3 bases and J by 6 bases, 5 bases remained unmatched.

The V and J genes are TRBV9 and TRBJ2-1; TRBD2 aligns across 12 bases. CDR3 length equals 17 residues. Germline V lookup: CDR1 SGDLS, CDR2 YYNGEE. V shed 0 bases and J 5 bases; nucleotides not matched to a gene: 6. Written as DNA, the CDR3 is TGTGCCAGCAGCGTAGTGGGGACTAGCGGGCTTAACAATGAGCAGTTCTTC. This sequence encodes CASSVVGTSGLNNEQFF.

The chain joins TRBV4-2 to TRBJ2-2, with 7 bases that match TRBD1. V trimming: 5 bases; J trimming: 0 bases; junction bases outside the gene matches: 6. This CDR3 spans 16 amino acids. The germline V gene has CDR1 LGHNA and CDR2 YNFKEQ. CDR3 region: CASSTQTGTNTGELFF. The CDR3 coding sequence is TGTGCCAGCAGCACCCAGACAGGGACGAACACCGGGGAGCTGTTTTTT.

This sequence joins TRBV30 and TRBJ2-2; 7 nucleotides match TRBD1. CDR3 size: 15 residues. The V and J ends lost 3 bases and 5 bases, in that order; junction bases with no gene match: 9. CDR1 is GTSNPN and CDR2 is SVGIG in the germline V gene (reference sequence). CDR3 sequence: CAWSYQGQPTGELFF. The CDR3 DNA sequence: TGTGCCTGGAGCTACCAGGGACAGCCTACCGGGGAGCTGTTTTTT.

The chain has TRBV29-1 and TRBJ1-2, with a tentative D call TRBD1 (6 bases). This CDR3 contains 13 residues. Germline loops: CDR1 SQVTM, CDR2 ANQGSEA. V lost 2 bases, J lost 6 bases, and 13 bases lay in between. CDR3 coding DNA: TGCAGCGTTGAAAAGGGGGTCTTAAATGGCTACACCTTC. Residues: CSVEKGVLNGYTF.

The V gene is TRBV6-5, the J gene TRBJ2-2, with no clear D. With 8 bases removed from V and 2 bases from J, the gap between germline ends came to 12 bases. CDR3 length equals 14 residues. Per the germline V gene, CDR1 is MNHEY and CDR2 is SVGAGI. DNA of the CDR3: TGTGCCAGCCGCTGGCGGCCTAACACCGGGGAGCTGTTTTTT. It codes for CASRWRPNTGELFF.

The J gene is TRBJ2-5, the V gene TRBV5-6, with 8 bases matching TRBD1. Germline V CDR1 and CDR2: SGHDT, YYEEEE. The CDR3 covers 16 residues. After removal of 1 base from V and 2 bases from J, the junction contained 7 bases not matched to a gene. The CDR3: CASSLSGTGVQETQYF. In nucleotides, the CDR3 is TGTGCCAGCAGCTTGTCAGGGACAGGTGTTCAAGAGACCCAGTACTTC.

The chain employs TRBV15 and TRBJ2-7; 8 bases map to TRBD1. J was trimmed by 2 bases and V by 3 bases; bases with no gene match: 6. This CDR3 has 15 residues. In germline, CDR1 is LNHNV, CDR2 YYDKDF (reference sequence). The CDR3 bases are TGTGCCACCAGCAGGGACAGGGTAAAGACCTACGAGCAGTACTTC. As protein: CATSRDRVKTYEQYF.

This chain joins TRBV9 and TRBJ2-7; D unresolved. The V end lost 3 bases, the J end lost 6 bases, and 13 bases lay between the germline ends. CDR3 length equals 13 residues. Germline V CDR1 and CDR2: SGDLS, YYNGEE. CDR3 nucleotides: TGTGCCAGCAGCGCCGGGTCCGACATCGAGCAGTACTTC. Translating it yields CASSAGSDIEQYF. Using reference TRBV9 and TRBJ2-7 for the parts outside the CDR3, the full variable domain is DSGVTQTPKHLITATGQRVTLRCSPRSGDLSVYWYQQSLDQGLQFLIQYYNGEERAKGNILERFSAQQFPDLHSELNLSSLELGDSALYFCASSAGSDIEQYFGPGTRLTVT.

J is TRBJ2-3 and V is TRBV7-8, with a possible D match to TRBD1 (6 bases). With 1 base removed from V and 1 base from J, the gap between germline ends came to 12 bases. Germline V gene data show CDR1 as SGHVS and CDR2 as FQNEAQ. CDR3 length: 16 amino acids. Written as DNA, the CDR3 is TGTGCCAGCAGCTTAGGGCAGAGACAGGGCACAGATACGCAGTATTTT. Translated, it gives CASSLGQRQGTDTQYF.

The CDR3 DNA sequence: TGTGCCAGCTCACCACGGACTAATACAGATACGCAGTATTTT. Translation gives CASSPRTNTDTQYF. The rearrangement uses TRBV18 and TRBJ2-3, with a possible D match to TRBD2 (6 bases). V gave up 1 base and J gave up 3 bases, with 8 bases separating them. CDR1 is KGHSH and CDR2 is LQKENI in the germline V gene. CDR3 length equals 14 residues.

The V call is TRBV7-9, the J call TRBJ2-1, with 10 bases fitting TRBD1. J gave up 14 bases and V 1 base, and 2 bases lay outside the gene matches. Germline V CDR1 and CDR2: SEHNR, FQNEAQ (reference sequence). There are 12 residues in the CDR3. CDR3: CASSLGDRGEFF. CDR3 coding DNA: TGTGCCAGCAGCTTAGGGGACAGGGGAGAGTTCTTC. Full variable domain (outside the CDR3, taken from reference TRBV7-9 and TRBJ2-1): DTGVSQNPRHKITKRGQNVTFRCDPISEHNRLYWYRQTLGQGPEFLTYFQNEAQLEKSRLLSDRFSAERPKGSFSTLEIQRTEQGDSAMYLCASSLGDRGEFFGPGTRLTVL.

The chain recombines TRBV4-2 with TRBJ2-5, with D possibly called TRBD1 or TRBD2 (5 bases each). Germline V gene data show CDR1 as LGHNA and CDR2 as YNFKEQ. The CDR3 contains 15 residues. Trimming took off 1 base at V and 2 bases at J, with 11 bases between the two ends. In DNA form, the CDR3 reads TGTGCCAGCAGCCAAGCCCCGGGACCTCAAGAGACCCAGTACTTC. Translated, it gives CASSQAPGPQETQYF.

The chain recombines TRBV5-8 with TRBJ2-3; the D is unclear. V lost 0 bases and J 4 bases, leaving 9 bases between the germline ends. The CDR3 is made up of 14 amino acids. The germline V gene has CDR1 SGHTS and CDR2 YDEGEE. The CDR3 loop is CASSLEPQADTQYF. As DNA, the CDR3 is TGTGCCAGCAGCTTGGAACCCCAGGCAGATACGCAGTATTTT. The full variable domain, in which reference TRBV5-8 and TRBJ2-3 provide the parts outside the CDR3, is EAGVTQSPTHLIKTRGQQATLRCSPISGHTSVYWYQQALGLGLQFLLWYDEGEERNRGNFPPRFSGRQFPNYSSELNVNALELEDSALYLCASSLEPQADTQYFGPGTRLTVL.

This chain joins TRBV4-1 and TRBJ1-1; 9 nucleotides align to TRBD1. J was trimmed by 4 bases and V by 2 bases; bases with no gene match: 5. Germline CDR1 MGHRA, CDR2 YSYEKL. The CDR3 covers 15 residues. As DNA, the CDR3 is TGCGCCAGCAGCCAACTCGGGACAGGGACCACTGAAGCTTTCTTT. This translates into CASSQLGTGTTEAFF.

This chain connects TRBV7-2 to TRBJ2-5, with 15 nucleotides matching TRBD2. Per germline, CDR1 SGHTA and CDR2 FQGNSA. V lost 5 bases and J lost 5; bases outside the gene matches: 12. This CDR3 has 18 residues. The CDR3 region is CASSLGLAGGTIGETQYF. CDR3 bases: TGTGCCAGCAGCCTCGGACTAGCGGGGGGGACGATAGGGGAGACCCAGTACTTC.

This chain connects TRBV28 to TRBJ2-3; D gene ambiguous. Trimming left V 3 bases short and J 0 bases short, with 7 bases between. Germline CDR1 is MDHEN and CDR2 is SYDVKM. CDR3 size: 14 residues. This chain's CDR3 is CASSLQASTDTQYF. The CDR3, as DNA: TGTGCCAGCAGTTTGCAGGCTAGCACAGATACGCAGTATTTT.

DNA of the CDR3: TGTGCCAGCAGTTTACCCCAAATAGATACGCAGTATTTT. It is translated as CASSLPQIDTQYF. The chain combines TRBV28 with TRBJ2-3; no reliable D call. The V and J ends lost 2 bases and 5 bases respectively, with 8 bases between them. CDR3 size: 13 residues. Germline assignment: CDR1 MDHEN and CDR2 SYDVKM.

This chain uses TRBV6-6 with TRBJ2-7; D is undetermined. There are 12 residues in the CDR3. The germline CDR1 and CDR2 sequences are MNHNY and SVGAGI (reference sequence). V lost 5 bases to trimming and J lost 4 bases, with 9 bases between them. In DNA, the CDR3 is TGTGCCAGCAGTCCCCGGGCGTACGAGCAGTACTTC. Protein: CASSPRAYEQYF.

The CDR3 DNA is TGTGCCAGCTCAGGCGGGAACACCGGGGAGCTGTTTTTT. Protein: CASSGGNTGELFF. The genes are TRBV18 and TRBJ2-2; no clear D gene. V dropped 5 bases and J dropped 1 base, with 5 bases sitting between them. The CDR3 loop spans 13 amino acids. Germline values: CDR1 KGHSH, CDR2 LQKENI.